The entry that follows covers one T cell receptor beta chain sequence. CDR1 and CDR2 (germline): SGHTA, FQGNSA. The CDR3 is made up of 15 amino acids. V was trimmed by 4 bases and J by 4 bases, leaving 17 bases between them. The data derive from a study of cytomegalovirus exposure and HLA in healthy donors. With 60 Vbeta and 13 Jbeta primers, the PCR was carried out. Measured with immunoSEQ multiplex PCR; TCRdb has only the in-frame clones, and not every one. The profile shows roughly 150,000 clones, about 85% of them singletons. Input material: PBMCs. The chain couples TRBV7-2 to TRBJ2-7; D might be TRBD1 (6 bases). The TCR sequence derives from a man aged 30-40 years in good health and CMV-seropositive. The CDR3 bases are TGTGCCAGCAGCTCAGGGGTAGGAGACGGTTACGAGCAGTACTTC. Translated: CASSSGVGDGYEQYF.